Below, one T cell receptor beta chain is given with its context. Participants came from roughly 24 US areas, aged about 18 to 90 years. This specimen belongs to a study of blood T cell repertoires in COVID-19. Across the study: Donors in the United States, Italy and Spain gave samples during acute or convalescent COVID-19. T cells, B-cell-depleted T cells, or PBMCs provided the cDNA or gDNA that served as material.

V lost 2 bases to trimming and J lost 6 bases; unmatched junction nucleotides: 3. The CDR3 consists of 15 residues. Germline values: CDR1 SNHLY, CDR2 FYNNEI. Authors' analysis steps: By means of reference gene primer amplification, nucleated cell counts were estimated. TCRdb keeps only in-frame clones here, not all; method: immunoSEQ multiplex PCR. V, J and clone size reflect that table, while D and trimming were determined from the DNA. In the table there are 300,000 to 450,000 clones, around 87% of which are singletons. The TCR originated in a young man who had recovered from COVID-19. J is TRBJ2-1 and V is TRBV2; 11 nucleotides agree with TRBD2. The sample comprised PBMCs or T cells enriched from blood (not recorded which). CDR3 nucleotide sequence: TGTGCCAGCAGTGAATCCACTAGCGGGAGCAATGAGCAGTTCTTC. This translates into CASSESTSGSNEQFF.